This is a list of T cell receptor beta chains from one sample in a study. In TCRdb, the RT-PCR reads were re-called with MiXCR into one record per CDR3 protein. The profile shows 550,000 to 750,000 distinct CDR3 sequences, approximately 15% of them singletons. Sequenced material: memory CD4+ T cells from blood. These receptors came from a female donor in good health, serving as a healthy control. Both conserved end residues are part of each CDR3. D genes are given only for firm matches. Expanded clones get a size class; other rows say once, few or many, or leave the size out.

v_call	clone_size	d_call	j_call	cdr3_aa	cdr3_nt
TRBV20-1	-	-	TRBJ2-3	CSARVWRSTDTQYF	TGCAGTGCTAGAGTGTGGCGGAGCACAGATACGCAGTATTTT
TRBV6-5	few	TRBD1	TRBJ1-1	CASSSKGAGETEAFF	TGTGCCAGCAGCTCCAAGGGGGCAGGGGAAACTGAAGCTTTCTTT
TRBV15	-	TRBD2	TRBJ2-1	CATSGHLGTSRGNEQFF	TGTGCCACCAGCGGCCACCTAGGGACTAGCCGAGGCAATGAGCAGTTCTTC
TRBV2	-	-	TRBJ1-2	CASSERENYYGYTF	TGTGCCAGCAGTGAACGCGAGAACTACTACGGCTACACCTTC
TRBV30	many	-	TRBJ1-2	CAWIRLPTYGYTF	TGTGCCTGGATTCGACTACCCACCTATGGCTACACCTTC
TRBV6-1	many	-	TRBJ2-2	CASSKGAAGPNTGELFF	TGTGCCAGCAGTAAGGGCGCGGCGGGTCCGAACACCGGGGAGCTGTTTTTT
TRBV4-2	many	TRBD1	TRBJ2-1	CASSQDWRDRGAYNEQFF	TGTGCCAGCAGCCAAGATTGGAGGGACAGGGGCGCGTACAATGAGCAGTTCTTC
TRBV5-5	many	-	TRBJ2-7	CASSFGLTGTYEQYF	TGTGCCAGCAGCTTCGGGTTGACAGGAACCTACGAGCAGTACTTC
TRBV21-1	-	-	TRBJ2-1	CASSSGTSPYNEQFF	TGTGCCAGCAGTTCCGGGACTAGTCCCTACAATGAGCAGTTCTTC
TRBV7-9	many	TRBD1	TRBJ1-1	CASSLRQGGNTEAFF	TGTGCCAGCAGCCTACGACAGGGAGGGAACACTGAAGCTTTCTTT
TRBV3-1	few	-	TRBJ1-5	CASSQDLSNQPQHF	TGTGCCAGCAGCCAAGACCTTAGCAATCAGCCCCAGCATTTT
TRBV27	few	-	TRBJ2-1	CASSYLQPGQVRNNEQFF	TGTGCCAGCAGTTACCTTCAACCGGGACAAGTAAGGAACAATGAGCAGTTCTTC
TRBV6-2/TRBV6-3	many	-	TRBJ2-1	CASQTWGARGSYNEQFF	TGTGCCAGCCAAACTTGGGGGGCCCGGGGCTCCTACAATGAGCAGTTCTTC
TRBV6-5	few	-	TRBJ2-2	CASSFMGELFF	TGTGCCAGCAGTTTTATGGGGGAGCTGTTTTTT
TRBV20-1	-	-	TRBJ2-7	CSASPQGLIYEQYF	TGCAGTGCTAGTCCTCAGGGGCTAATCTACGAGCAGTACTTC
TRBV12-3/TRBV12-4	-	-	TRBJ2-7	CASSPDLGDYEQYF	TGTGCCAGCAGTCCCGACTTGGGGGATTACGAGCAGTACTTC
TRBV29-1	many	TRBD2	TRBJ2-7	CSVASGSSYEQYF	TGCAGCGTTGCTAGCGGGAGCTCCTACGAGCAGTACTTC
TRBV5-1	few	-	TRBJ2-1	CASSWDIQYNEQFF	TGCGCCAGCAGTTGGGATATACAATACAATGAGCAGTTCTTC
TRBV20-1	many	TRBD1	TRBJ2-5	CSAKTIRQGETQYF	TGCAGTGCAAAAACGATCCGACAGGGCGAGACCCAGTACTTC
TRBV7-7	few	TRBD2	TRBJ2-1	CASSLELARYNEQFF	TGTGCCAGCAGCTTAGAACTAGCGAGGTACAATGAGCAGTTCTTC
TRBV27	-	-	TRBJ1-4	CASSSRGVRRLFF	TGTGCCAGCAGTTCCCGGGGGGTTCGACGTCTGTTTTTT
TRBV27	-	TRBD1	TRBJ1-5	CASRPRTGSSGNQPQHF	TGTGCCAGCAGACCTCGGACAGGGAGTAGTGGCAATCAGCCCCAGCATTTT
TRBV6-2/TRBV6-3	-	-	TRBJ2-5	CASSYGAGAVETQYF	TGTGCCAGCAGTTATGGGGCGGGGGCGGTGGAGACCCAGTACTTC
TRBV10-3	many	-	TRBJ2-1	CAIRQGWDEQFF	TGTGCCATCAGACAGGGATGGGATGAGCAGTTCTTC
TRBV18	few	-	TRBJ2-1	CASAGGNSYNEQFF	TGTGCCAGCGCGGGTGGTAACTCCTACAATGAGCAGTTCTTC
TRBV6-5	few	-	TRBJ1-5	CASSYLSDQPQHF	TGTGCCAGCAGTTACCTTTCTGATCAGCCCCAGCATTTT
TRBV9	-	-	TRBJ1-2	CASSVGPVLAALYGYTF	TGTGCCAGCAGCGTAGGACCCGTCTTGGCAGCTTTATATGGCTACACCTTC
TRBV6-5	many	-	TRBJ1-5	CASSLTLDSNQPQHF	TGTGCCAGCAGTTTAACCTTAGACAGCAATCAGCCCCAGCATTTT
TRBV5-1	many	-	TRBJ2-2	CASSLGQSYTGELFF	TGCGCCAGCAGCTTGGGACAGTCGTACACCGGGGAGCTGTTTTTT
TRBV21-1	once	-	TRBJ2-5	CASSKASGGGEKTQYF	TGTGCCAGCAGCAAAGCTAGCGGGGGGGGTGAGAAGACCCAGTACTTC
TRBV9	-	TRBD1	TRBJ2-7	CASSVAVTGIYEQYF	TGTGCCAGCAGCGTAGCTGTGACAGGGATCTACGAGCAGTACTTC
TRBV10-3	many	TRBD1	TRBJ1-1	CAISYDRASYTEAFF	TGTGCCATCAGTTACGACAGGGCCTCATACACTGAAGCTTTCTTT
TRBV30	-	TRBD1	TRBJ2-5	CAWGETGQETQYF	TGTGCCTGGGGGGAGACAGGGCAAGAGACCCAGTACTTC